Many counts were recorded for the clone carrying this TCR beta chain. Antigen specificity is unknown. The sample comes from a study of response to subunit inactivated influenza vaccine. Study observations and caveats: The study's authors posited that every seasonal influenza vaccination enlists few new T cells.

The V gene end was trimmed by 1 base and the J gene end by 4 bases; junction bases not matched to a gene: 5. The germline V gene has CDR1 SGHKS and CDR2 YYEKEE (reference sequence). The CDR3 length is 15 residues. Using its own MiXCR run on the RT-PCR reads, TCRdb lists one record per CDR3 protein. The data show under 950,000 distinct CDR3 sequences, 21% seen once. The V gene is TRBV5-5, the J gene TRBJ2-1; TRBD1 matches 7 bases. The material sequenced was PBMCs from blood, taken around 5 days after vaccination. This receptor was taken from a man aged 45 to 65 who received an inactivated influenza vaccine. CDR3 amino acids: CASSLQDRVYNEQFF. CDR3 bases: TGTGCCAGCAGCTTGCAAGACAGGGTGTACAATGAGCAGTTCTTC.